This T cell receptor beta chain was sequenced for a study of blood T cell repertoires in COVID-19. Study summary: Spain, Italy and the United States supplied samples that represented acute and convalescent COVID-19. PBMCs, B-cell-depleted T cells, or T cells were the source of the cDNA or gDNA that made up the material.

Details on this clone: The sample carries other DNA sequences with the same CDR3.

The CDR3 is 15 amino acids. Losses at the gene ends were 3 bases for V and 1 base for J; bases not matched to a gene: 4. CDR1 is MDHEN, CDR2 SYDVKM, per germline. As handled by the study authors: By means of reference gene primer amplification, nucleated cell counts were estimated. Here immunoSEQ multiplex PCR was the method, and the copy in TCRdb shows in-frame clones only, minus some. V and J calls and clone size are copied from that table; D and trimming were computed from the DNA. The sample carries 120,000 or so clones, about 70% recorded once. This receptor was taken from a woman in her 70s with acute or convalescent COVID-19. V usage is TRBV28 and J usage is TRBJ2-5; the match to TRBD1 covers 8 bases. The sequencing sample was made of peripheral blood. CDR3 DNA sequence: TGTGCCAGCAGTTTGCCAGGACAGGGCCAAGAGACCCAGTACTTC. Translation gives CASSLPGQGQETQYF.